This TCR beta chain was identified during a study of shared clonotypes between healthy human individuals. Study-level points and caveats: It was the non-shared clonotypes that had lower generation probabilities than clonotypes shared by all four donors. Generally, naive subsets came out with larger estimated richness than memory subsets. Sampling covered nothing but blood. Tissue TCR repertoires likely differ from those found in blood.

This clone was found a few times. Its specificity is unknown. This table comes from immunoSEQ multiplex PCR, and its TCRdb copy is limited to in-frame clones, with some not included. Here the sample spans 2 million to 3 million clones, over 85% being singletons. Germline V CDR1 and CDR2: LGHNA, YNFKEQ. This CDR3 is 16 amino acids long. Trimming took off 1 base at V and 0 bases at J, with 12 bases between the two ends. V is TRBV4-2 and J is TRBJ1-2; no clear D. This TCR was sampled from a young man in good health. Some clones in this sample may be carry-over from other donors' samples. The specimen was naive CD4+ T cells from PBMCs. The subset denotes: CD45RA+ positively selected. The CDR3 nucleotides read TGTGCCAGCAGCCAAGGTAGAAGAGAAGCTAACTATGGCTACACCTTC. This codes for CASSQGRREANYGYTF.